A selection of T cell receptor beta chains follows, all from one sample in a study of cytomegalovirus exposure and HLA in healthy donors. Libraries were prepared by immunoSEQ multiplex PCR; TCRdb keeps only in-frame clonotypes and omits some of them. The table lists tens of thousands of clones, roughly 83% of them singletons. Sequenced sample: PBMCs. These receptors were collected from a woman in her forties or fifties in good health and CMV-seronegative. Both conserved end residues are part of each CDR3. D genes are given only for firm matches. Size is omitted from some rows. Given values are once, few, many or a class for expanded clones.

d_gene | j_gene | abundance | v_gene | CDR3aa | CDR3nt
. | TRBJ2-1 | . | TRBV9 | CASSVAAGSANEQFF | TGTGCCAGCAGCGTAGCTGCGGGATCGGCCAATGAGCAGTTCTTC
. | TRBJ1-4 | once | TRBV9 | CASSQGTDEKLFF | TGTGCCAGCAGCCAGGGGACGGATGAAAAACTGTTTTTT
TRBD2 | TRBJ2-3 | . | TRBV13 | CASSLGAGQLTDTQYF | TGTGCCAGCAGCTTGGGAGCGGGGCAACTCACAGATACGCAGTATTTT
. | TRBJ1-2 | . | TRBV5-1 | CASSAATGGIYGYTF | TGCGCCAGCAGCGCCGCGACAGGAGGAATCTATGGCTACACCTTC
. | TRBJ2-6 | . | TRBV5-6 | CASNPGVGANVLTF | TGTGCCAGCAACCCAGGGGTTGGGGCCAACGTCCTGACTTTC
. | TRBJ1-2 | . | TRBV7-9 | CASSLPTLLYGYTF | TGTGCCAGCAGCTTACCGACACTGTTATATGGCTACACCTTC
TRBD2 | TRBJ2-7 | . | TRBV19 | CASSSSGSGEQYF | TGTGCCAGTAGTTCTAGCGGATCGGGTGAGCAGTACTTC
TRBD2 | TRBJ2-1 | . | TRBV6-4 | CASRTGGSRYYEQFF | TGTGCCAGCAGAACGGGCGGGAGTCGGTATTATGAGCAGTTCTTC
. | TRBJ2-7 | . | TRBV2 | CASMTGRSSYEQYF | TGTGCCAGCATGACAGGGAGGAGCTCCTACGAGCAGTACTTC
. | TRBJ1-2 | . | TRBV7-9 | CASSGLGQNYGYTF | TGTGCCAGCAGCGGTCTGGGGCAGAACTATGGCTACACCTTC
TRBD1 | TRBJ2-6 | . | TRBV2 | CASSLGQGADVLTF | TGTGCCAGCAGCCTCGGACAGGGGGCAGACGTCCTGACTTTC
TRBD1 | TRBJ1-1 | . | TRBV28 | CASSLPGQGIAFF | TGTGCCAGCAGTCTTCCGGGACAGGGGATAGCTTTCTTT
. | TRBJ1-3 | few | TRBV27 | CASRNTGPRGIGNTIYF | TGTGCCAGCAGAAACACCGGGCCCCGGGGGATTGGAAACACCATATATTTT
TRBD1 | TRBJ2-4 | . | TRBV18 | CASSPPPGQEILAKNIQYF | TGTGCCAGCTCACCACCTCCGGGACAGGAGATACTAGCCAAAAACATTCAGTACTTC
. | TRBJ2-2 | . | TRBV23-1 | CASKCPGRAFNTGELFF | TGCGCCAGCAAATGTCCGGGCAGGGCCTTCAACACCGGGGAGCTGTTTTTT
TRBD2 | TRBJ2-1 | . | TRBV11-2 | CASSPPGWTSGNEQFF | TGTGCCAGCAGCCCCCCCGGATGGACTAGCGGGAATGAGCAGTTCTTC
. | TRBJ2-3 | . | TRBV7-8 | CASSLMGGLTDTQYF | TGTGCCAGCAGCTTAATGGGGGGGCTCACAGATACGCAGTATTTT
TRBD1 | TRBJ1-2 | . | TRBV5-1 | CASSVGQGAGYTF | TGCGCCAGCAGCGTAGGACAGGGGGCTGGCTACACCTTC
TRBD1 | TRBJ2-2 | . | TRBV7-9 | CASRPGQGYTGELFF | TGTGCCAGCAGACCGGGACAGGGGTACACCGGGGAGCTGTTTTTT
TRBD1 | TRBJ2-7 | . | TRBV27 | CASKDRVDEQYF | TGTGCCAGCAAGGACAGGGTTGACGAGCAGTACTTC
. | TRBJ1-2 | . | TRBV25-1 | CTLYGYTF | TGTACGCTATATGGCTACACCTTC
TRBD2 | TRBJ2-7 | . | TRBV6-5 | CASSRTSGSEQYF | TGTGCCAGCAGTAGGACTAGCGGGAGCGAGCAGTACTTC
TRBD2 | TRBJ2-5 | . | TRBV6-5 | CASKEAGGNAQTQYF | TGTGCCAGCAAGGAAGCGGGGGGGAACGCCCAGACCCAGTACTTC
. | TRBJ2-1 | . | TRBV5-6 | CASTVAERNNEQFF | TGTGCCAGCACCGTAGCGGAACGCAACAATGAGCAGTTCTTC
. | TRBJ2-7 | . | TRBV28 | CASLASSYEQYF | TGTGCCAGTCTAGCGAGCTCCTACGAGCAGTACTTC
. | TRBJ2-2 | . | TRBV7-3 | CASMEGPSNTGELFF | TGTGCCAGCATGGAGGGCCCATCGAACACCGGGGAGCTGTTTTTT
TRBD1 | TRBJ2-4 | . | TRBV6-1 | CASSEGRGSNIQYF | TGTGCCAGCAGTGAGGGCAGGGGGTCAAACATTCAGTACTTC
TRBD1 | TRBJ1-2 | . | TRBV2 | CASNPKTGKLSGYTF | TGTGCCAGCAACCCCAAGACAGGGAAGTTGTCTGGCTACACCTTC
. | TRBJ2-2 | . | TRBV29-1 | CSVSRGGTGELFF | TGCAGCGTGTCCAGGGGTGGCACCGGGGAGCTGTTTTTT
TRBD2 | TRBJ2-3 | . | TRBV29-1 | CSVEDRTSGTDTQYF | TGCAGCGTTGAAGATCGGACTAGTGGCACAGATACGCAGTATTTT
. | TRBJ2-5 | . | TRBV2 | CASSYSLGGGGETQYF | TGTGCCAGCAGTTATTCCTTGGGGGGGGGCGGTGAGACCCAGTACTTC
. | TRBJ2-1 | . | TRBV5-1 | CASSLRGGYNNEQFF | TGCGCCAGCAGCCTAAGGGGGGGGTACAACAATGAGCAGTTCTTC
TRBD1 | TRBJ1-1 | . | TRBV6-5 | CASRPGQGRPEAFF | TGTGCCAGCAGACCGGGACAGGGAAGGCCTGAAGCTTTCTTT
. | TRBJ1-2 | . | TRBV7-2 | CASSLVTAGVDGYTF | TGTGCCAGCAGCTTAGTGACGGCAGGGGTTGATGGCTACACCTTC
TRBD1 | TRBJ2-3 | . | TRBV4-1 | CASSPGQGKTDTQYF | TGCGCCAGCAGTCCGGGACAGGGCAAGACAGATACGCAGTATTTT
. | TRBJ1-2 | . | TRBV7-9 | CASSLDRVGGYTF | TGTGCCAGCAGCTTAGACAGGGTCGGAGGCTACACCTTC
TRBD2 | TRBJ2-2 | . | TRBV4-1 | CASSHPAGGRLFLTGELFF | TGCGCCAGCAGCCACCCGGCGGGAGGGCGGTTATTTCTGACCGGGGAGCTGTTTTTT
. | TRBJ1-1 | . | TRBV6-1 | CASSEPGEGYTEAFF | TGTGCCAGCAGCGAACCAGGGGAGGGATACACTGAAGCTTTCTTT
. | TRBJ1-1 | . | TRBV6-6 | CASSYQNTEAFF | TGTGCCAGCAGTTACCAGAACACTGAAGCTTTCTTT
. | TRBJ2-3 | . | TRBV7-2 | CASSLPAGYAADTDTQYF | TGTGCCAGCAGCTTACCCGCGGGATATGCGGCGGACACAGATACGCAGTATTTT
. | TRBJ1-1 | . | TRBV28 | CASSSFDRLNTEAFF | TGTGCCAGCAGTTCCTTCGACAGGTTGAACACTGAAGCTTTCTTT
TRBD1 | TRBJ1-4 | once | TRBV7-6 | CASSTTGGSGNEKLFF | TGTGCCAGCAGCACGACAGGGGGCTCGGGTAATGAAAAACTGTTTTTT
TRBD2 | TRBJ2-2 | . | TRBV14 | CASSLDYEREFPGELFF | TGTGCCAGCAGCCTCGACTATGAGCGGGAGTTTCCTGGGGAGCTGTTTTTT
. | TRBJ1-3 | few | TRBV28 | CASSDNEGNSGNTIYF | TGTGCCAGCAGTGATAATGAGGGCAACTCTGGAAACACCATATATTTT
. | TRBJ1-1 | . | TRBV7-2 | CASSPAGVVGNTEAFF | TGTGCCAGCAGCCCAGCCGGAGTGGTGGGGAACACTGAAGCTTTCTTT
. | TRBJ1-2 | . | TRBV5-3 | CARSFGGENYGYTF | TGTGCCAGAAGCTTTGGAGGGGAGAACTATGGCTACACCTTC
. | TRBJ2-1 | once | TRBV27 | CASTQQGSYNEQFF | TGTGCCAGCACCCAACAGGGCTCCTACAATGAGCAGTTCTTC
TRBD2 | TRBJ2-1 | . | TRBV7-9 | CASSTLLAGALYNEQFF | TGTGCCAGCAGCACACTACTAGCGGGAGCCCTTTACAATGAGCAGTTCTTC